This entry describes one T cell receptor (beta chain). The target antigen is unknown. This record comes from a study of T cells in narcolepsy. As for the study in general: Healthy controls were enrolled alongside patients with narcolepsy type 1 or type 2. Study-wide results and caveats: In some patient and control memory CD4+ samples, autoreactive clones were absent. Autoreactive HCRT-specific and TRIB2-specific clonotypes were marked in same-patient CSF-versus-blood CD4+ comparisons. Blood of same and different patients, but not healthy controls, reportedly held recurring autoreactive clonotypes.

Clones were read by immunoSEQ multiplex PCR, and TCRdb kept only the in-frame ones, dropping some. The data show roughly 32,000 clones, about four fifths seen once. This sequence was found in a human donor with narcolepsy. Sequencing was performed on CD45RA- memory CD4+ T cells from PBMCs.

CDR3 region: CAWSIDSGFTDTQYF. DNA of the CDR3: TGTGCCTGGAGTATCGATAGCGGATTCACAGATACGCAGTATTTT. The V and J genes are TRBV30 and TRBJ2-3, with a tentative D call TRBD2 (6 bases). Germline V gene data show CDR1 as GTSNPN and CDR2 as SVGIG (reference sequence). Trimming pared 2 bases from V and 2 bases from J, leaving 14 bases between. This CDR3 is built from 15 residues. The full variable domain, rest sourced from reference TRBV30 and TRBJ2-3, is SQTIHQWPATLVQPVGSPLSLECTVEGTSNPNLYWYRQAAGRGLQLLFYSVGIGQISSEVPQNLSASRPQDRQFILSSKKLLLSDSGFYLCAWSIDSGFTDTQYFGPGTRLTVL.